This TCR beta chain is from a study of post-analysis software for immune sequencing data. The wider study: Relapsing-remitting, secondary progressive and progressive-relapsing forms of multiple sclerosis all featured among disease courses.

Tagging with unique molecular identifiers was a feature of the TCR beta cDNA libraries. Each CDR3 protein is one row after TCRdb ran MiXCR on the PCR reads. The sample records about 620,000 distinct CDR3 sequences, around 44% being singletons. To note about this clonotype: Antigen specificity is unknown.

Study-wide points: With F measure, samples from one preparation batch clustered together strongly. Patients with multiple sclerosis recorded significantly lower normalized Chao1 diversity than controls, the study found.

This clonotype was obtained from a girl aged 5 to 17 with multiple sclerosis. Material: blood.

CDR3 sequence: CSARNGELGTDTQYF. The CDR3 DNA sequence: TGCAGTGCTAGAAACGGGGAGTTGGGCACAGATACGCAGTATTTT. The chain has TRBV20-1 and TRBJ2-3, with D perhaps matching TRBD2 (5 bases). The V and J ends lost 2 bases and 1 base respectively, with 13 bases between them. CDR3 length: 15 amino acids. Per the germline V gene, CDR1 is DFQATT and CDR2 is SNEGSKA (reference sequence).